This T cell receptor (beta chain) was found in a study of cytomegalovirus exposure and HLA in healthy donors. Study results and limitations: Earlier analysis yielded a pattern in which most TCR beta V segments were productive about 87% or about 30% of the time. There were some public TCRs occurring in many donors, but most TCR sequences were rare.

Donors had nominal health at sampling but likely had unrecorded immune exposures. After removal of 2 bases from V and 2 bases from J, the junction contained 4 bases not matched to a gene. Looked up from germline, CDR1 is PRHDT and CDR2 is FYEKMQ (reference sequence). This CDR3 region has 15 residues. Primers for the PCR totalled 60 Vbeta and 13 Jbeta. Source study methods: The count from a later analysis was 60 million to 85 million unique TCR beta chains, some 12 million of them shared. Assay used: immunoSEQ multiplex PCR; TCRdb lists only in-frame clones, some missing. That table supplies the V and J calls and clone size; D and trimming were determined from the DNA. This sample yields 140,000 or so clones, of which roughly 70% are seen a single time; more than 3.5% belongs to the top ten. A remark on this clone: Antigen specificity is unknown.

Source material: PBMCs. This sequence joins TRBV13 and TRBJ1-1, with TRBD1 identical over 8 bases. This receptor was obtained from a man aged 18 to 30 in good health and CMV-seropositive. CDR3 sequence reads: CASSLYTGGNTEAFF. CDR3 bases: TGTGCCAGCAGCTTATATACAGGGGGTAACACTGAAGCTTTCTTT. The full variable domain, completed using reference TRBV13 and TRBJ1-1, is AAGVIQSPRHLIKEKRETATLKCYPIPRHDTVYWYQQGPGQDPQFLISFYEKMQSDKGSIPDRFSAQQFSDYHSELNMSSLELGDSALYFCASSLYTGGNTEAFFGQGTRLTVV.